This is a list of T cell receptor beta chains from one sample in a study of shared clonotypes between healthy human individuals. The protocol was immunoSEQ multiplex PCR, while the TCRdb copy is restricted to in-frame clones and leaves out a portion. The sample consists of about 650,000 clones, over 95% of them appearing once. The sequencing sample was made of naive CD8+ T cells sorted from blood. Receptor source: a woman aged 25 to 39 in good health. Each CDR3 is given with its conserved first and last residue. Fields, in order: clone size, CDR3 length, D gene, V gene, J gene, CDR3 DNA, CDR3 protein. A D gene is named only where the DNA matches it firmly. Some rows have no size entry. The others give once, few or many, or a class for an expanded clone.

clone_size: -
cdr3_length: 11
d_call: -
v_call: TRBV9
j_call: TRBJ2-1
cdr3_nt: TGTGCCAGCGGACGGGGCAATGAGCAGTTCTTC
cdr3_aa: CASGRGNEQFF

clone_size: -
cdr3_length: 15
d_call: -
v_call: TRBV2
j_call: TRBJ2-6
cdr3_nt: TGTGCCAGCAGTGGGGGATTCTCTGGGGCCAACGTCCTGACTTTC
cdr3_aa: CASSGGFSGANVLTF

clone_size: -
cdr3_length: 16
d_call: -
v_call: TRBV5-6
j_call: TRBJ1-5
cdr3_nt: TGTGCCAGCAGCTTTTGGGGCGGTGGAGGCAATCAGCCCCAGCATTTT
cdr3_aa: CASSFWGGGGNQPQHF

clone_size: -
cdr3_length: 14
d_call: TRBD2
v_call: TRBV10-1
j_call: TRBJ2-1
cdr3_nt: TGCGCCAGCAGTGAGGGGACTAGCGGCAATGAGCAGTTCTTC
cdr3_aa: CASSEGTSGNEQFF

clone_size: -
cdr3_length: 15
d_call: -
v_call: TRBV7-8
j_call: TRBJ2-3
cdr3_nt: TGTGCCAGCAGCTGGGCAATAGCGGCGGCAGATACGCAGTATTTT
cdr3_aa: CASSWAIAAADTQYF

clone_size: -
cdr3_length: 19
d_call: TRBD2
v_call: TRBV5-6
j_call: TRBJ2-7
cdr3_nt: TGTGCCAGCACCATGCTTGGGACAGACCGACTAGCGGCGGACTACGAGCAGTACTTC
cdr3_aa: CASTMLGTDRLAADYEQYF

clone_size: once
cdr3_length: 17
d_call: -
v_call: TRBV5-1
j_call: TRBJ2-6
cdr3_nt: TGCGCCAGCAGCTGGTCAGGGGACCTAGGGGGGGCCAACGTCCTGACTTTC
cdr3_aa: CASSWSGDLGGANVLTF

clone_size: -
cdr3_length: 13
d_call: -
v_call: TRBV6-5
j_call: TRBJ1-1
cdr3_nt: TGTGCCAGCAGTCCCGGGCCGAACACTGAAGCTTTCTTT
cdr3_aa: CASSPGPNTEAFF

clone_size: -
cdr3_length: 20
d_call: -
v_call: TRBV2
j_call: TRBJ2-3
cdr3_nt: TGTGCCAGCAGTGAAGCAGATTCGCAGATATGGCGGGACGGCACAGATACGCAGTATTTT
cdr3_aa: CASSEADSQIWRDGTDTQYF

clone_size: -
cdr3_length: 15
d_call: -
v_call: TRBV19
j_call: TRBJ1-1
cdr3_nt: TGTGCCAGTACCGATGCAGGGTTGGCCAACACTGAAGCTTTCTTT
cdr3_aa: CASTDAGLANTEAFF

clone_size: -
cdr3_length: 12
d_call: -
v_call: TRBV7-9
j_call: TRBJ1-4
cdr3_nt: TGTGCCAGCAGCTTAGAAGGTGAAAAACTGTTTTTT
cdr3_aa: CASSLEGEKLFF

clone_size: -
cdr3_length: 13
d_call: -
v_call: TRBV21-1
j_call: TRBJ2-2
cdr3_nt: TGTGCCACACCAAGCCCCGACACCGGGGAGCTGTTTTTT
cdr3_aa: CATPSPDTGELFF

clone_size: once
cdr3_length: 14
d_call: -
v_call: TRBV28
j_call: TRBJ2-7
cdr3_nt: TGTGCCAGCAGTTTATGGACACCTGACGAGGAGCAGTACTTC
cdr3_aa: CASSLWTPDEEQYF

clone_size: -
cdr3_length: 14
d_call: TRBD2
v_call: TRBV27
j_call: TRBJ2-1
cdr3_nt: TGTGCCAGCAGTTTACAGACTAGCGCGAATGAGCAGTTCTTC
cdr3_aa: CASSLQTSANEQFF

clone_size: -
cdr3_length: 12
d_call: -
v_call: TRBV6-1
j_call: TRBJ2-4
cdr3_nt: TGTGCCAGCTCTATGGCCCTAAACATTCAGTACTTC
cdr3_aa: CASSMALNIQYF

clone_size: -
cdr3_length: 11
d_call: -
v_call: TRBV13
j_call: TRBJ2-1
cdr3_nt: TGTGCCAGCAGCGACAGAAATGAGCAGTTCTTC
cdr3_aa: CASSDRNEQFF

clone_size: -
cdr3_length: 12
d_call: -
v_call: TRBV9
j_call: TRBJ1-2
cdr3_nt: TGTGCCAGCAGCGCATACGGGTCCGGCTACACCTTC
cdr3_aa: CASSAYGSGYTF

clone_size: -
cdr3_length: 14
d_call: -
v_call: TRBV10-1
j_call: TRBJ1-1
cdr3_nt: TGCGCCAGCAGTCCAGACAGGCGTAACACTGAAGCTTTCTTT
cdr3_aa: CASSPDRRNTEAFF

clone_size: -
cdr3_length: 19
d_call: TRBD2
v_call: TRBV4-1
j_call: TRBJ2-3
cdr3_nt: TGCGCCAGCAGCCATACTAATGGACTAGCGGGAGGGAGCACAGATACGCAGTATTTT
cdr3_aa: CASSHTNGLAGGSTDTQYF

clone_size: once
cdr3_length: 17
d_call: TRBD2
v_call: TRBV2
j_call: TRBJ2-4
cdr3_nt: TGTGCCAGCAGGGACGGACTAGCGGGAGTGGCCAAAAACATTCAGTACTTC
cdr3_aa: CASRDGLAGVAKNIQYF

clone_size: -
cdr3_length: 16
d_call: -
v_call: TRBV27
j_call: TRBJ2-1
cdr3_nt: TGTGCCAGCAGTCTCTCCCCCGGGACCTACTACAATGAGCAGTTCTTC
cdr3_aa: CASSLSPGTYYNEQFF

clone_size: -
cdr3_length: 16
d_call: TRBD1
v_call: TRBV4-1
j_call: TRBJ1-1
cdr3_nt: TGCGCCAGCAGCCGCCCCGGGACAGGAAGTAACACTGAAGCTTTCTTT
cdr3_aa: CASSRPGTGSNTEAFF

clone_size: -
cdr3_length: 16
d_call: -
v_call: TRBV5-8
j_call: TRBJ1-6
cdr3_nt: TGTGCCAGCAGCCCCCCGGGGAGCTCCTATAATTCACCCCTCCACTTT
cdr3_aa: CASSPPGSSYNSPLHF

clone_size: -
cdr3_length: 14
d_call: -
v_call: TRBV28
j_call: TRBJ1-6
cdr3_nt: TGTGCCAGCAGTCCACGGGACAATACTTCACCCCTCCACTTT
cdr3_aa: CASSPRDNTSPLHF

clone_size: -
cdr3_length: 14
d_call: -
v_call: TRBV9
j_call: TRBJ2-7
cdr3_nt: TGTGCCAGCAGCGTAGAATCTGTGGACTGGGAGCAGTACTTC
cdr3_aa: CASSVESVDWEQYF

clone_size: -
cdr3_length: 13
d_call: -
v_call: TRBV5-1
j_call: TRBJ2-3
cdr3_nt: TGCGCCAGCAGGGACTTCTGGACAGATACGCAGTATTTT
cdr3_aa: CASRDFWTDTQYF

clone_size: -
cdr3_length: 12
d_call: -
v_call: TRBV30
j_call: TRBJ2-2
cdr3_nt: TGTGCCTGGAGTGCTAGCACCGGGGAGCTGTTTTTT
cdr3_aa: CAWSASTGELFF

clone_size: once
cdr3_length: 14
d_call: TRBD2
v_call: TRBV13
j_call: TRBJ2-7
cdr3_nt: TGTGCCAGCAGCCCGGGACTAGGTCACTACGAGCAGTACTTC
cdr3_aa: CASSPGLGHYEQYF

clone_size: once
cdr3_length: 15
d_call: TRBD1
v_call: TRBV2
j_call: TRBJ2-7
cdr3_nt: TGTGCCAGCAGTGAACCAGACAGGGGATCGTCCGAGCAGTACTTC
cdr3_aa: CASSEPDRGSSEQYF

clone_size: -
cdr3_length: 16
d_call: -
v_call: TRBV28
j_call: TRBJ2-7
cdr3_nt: TGTGCCAGCAGTACGAACCGGGACTCCGCCCTATACGAGCAGTACTTC
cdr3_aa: CASSTNRDSALYEQYF

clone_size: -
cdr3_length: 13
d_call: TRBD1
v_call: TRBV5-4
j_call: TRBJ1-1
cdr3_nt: TGTGCCAGCAGCAGGGGACAGGACACTGAAGCTTTCTTT
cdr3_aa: CASSRGQDTEAFF

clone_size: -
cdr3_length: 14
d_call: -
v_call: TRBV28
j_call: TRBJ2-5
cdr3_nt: TGTGCCAGCAACCCAGGGTCCCTCCAAGAGACCCAGTACTTC
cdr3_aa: CASNPGSLQETQYF

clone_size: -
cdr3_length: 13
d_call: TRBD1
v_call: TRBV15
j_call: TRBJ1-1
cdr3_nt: TGTGCCACCAGCACTCAACAGGGGACTGAAGCTTTCTTT
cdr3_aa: CATSTQQGTEAFF

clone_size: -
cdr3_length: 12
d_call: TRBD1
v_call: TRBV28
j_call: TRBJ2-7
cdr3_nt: TGTGCCATAACAGGGGACTCCTACGAGCAGTACTTC
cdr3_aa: CAITGDSYEQYF

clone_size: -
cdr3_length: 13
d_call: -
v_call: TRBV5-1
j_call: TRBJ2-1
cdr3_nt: TGCGCCAGCAGCAGACAGGAGTACAATGAGCAGTTCTTC
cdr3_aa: CASSRQEYNEQFF

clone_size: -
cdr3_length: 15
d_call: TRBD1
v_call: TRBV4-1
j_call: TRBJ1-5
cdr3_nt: TGCGCCAGCAGCCAAGATTACAGGGGAGGTCAGCCCCAGCATTTT
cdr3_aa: CASSQDYRGGQPQHF

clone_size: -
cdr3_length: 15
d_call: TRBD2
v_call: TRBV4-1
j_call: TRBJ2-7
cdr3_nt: TGCGCCAGCAGCCAAGATCGGGGGGGCTCCTACGAGCAGTACTTC
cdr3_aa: CASSQDRGGSYEQYF

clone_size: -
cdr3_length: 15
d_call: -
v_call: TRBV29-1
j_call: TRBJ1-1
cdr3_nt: TGCAGCACCAGCCACCGACAGCGTATGAACACTGAAGCTTTCTTT
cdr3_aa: CSTSHRQRMNTEAFF

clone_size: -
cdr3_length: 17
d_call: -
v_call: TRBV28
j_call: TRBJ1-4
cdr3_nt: TGTGCCAGCAGTCCGACAGCAAACCAAGCAACTAATGAAAAACTGTTTTTT
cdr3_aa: CASSPTANQATNEKLFF

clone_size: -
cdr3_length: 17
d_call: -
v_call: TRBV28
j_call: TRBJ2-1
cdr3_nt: TGTGCCAGCAGCTTCTCGCGGGACCCGAGCTCCTACAATGAGCAGTTCTTC
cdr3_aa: CASSFSRDPSSYNEQFF

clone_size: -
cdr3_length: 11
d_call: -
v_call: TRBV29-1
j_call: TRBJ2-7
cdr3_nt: TGCAGCGTTGTTTCCGGGTACGAGCAGTACTTC
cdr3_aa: CSVVSGYEQYF

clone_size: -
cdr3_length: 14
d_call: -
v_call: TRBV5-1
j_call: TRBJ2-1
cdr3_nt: TGCGCCAGCAGCTTGGTAGGCTCCTACAATGAGCAGTTCTTC
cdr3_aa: CASSLVGSYNEQFF

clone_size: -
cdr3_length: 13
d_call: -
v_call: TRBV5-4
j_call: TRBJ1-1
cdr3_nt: TGTGCCAGCAGCTTGGGGGGGTGGACAGAAGCTTTCTTT
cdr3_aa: CASSLGGWTEAFF

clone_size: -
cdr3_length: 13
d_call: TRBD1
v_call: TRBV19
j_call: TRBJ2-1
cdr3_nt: TGTGCCACCGACCGCGGACAGGTCAATGAGCAGTTCTTC
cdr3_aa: CATDRGQVNEQFF

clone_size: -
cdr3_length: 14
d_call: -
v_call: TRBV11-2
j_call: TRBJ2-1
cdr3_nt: TGTGCCAGCAGCTTACACCCCGGGCCTCCGGGCGCGTTCTTC
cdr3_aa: CASSLHPGPPGAFF

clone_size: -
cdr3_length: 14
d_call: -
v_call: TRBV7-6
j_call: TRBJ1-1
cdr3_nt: TGTGCCAGCAGCTCCGGGCCAGGCAGCACTGAAGCTTTCTTT
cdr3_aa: CASSSGPGSTEAFF

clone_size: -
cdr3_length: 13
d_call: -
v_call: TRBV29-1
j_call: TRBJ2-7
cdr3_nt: TGCAGCGTTACGGCTGAACCCACCTACGAGCAGTACTTC
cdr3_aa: CSVTAEPTYEQYF

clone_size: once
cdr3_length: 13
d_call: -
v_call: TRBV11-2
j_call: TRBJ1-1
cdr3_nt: TGTGCCAGCAGCTCTGTAGTAACCACTGAAGCTTTCTTT
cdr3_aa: CASSSVVTTEAFF

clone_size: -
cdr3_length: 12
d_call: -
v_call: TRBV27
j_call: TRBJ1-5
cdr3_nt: TGTGCCAGCAGTTCTGGGGGTCAGCCCCAGCATTTT
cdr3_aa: CASSSGGQPQHF

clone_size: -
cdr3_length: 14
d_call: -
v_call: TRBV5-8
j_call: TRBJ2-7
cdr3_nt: TGTGCCAGCAGCTTGGGAACAGGGAAGTACGAGCAGTACTTC
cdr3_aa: CASSLGTGKYEQYF

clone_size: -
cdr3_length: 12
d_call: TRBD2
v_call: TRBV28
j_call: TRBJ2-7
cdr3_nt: TGTGCCAGCAGTCCGGGAGGGTCTACGGTCTACTTC
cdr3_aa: CASSPGGSTVYF

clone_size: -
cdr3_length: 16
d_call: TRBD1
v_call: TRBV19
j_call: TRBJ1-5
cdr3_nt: TGTGCCAGTAGCAACCCTTGGACAGGCGGCAATCAGCCCCAGCATTTT
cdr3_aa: CASSNPWTGGNQPQHF

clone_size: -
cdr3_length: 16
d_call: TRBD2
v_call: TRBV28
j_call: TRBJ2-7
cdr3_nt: TGTGCCAGCAGTTTCGTGCTAGCGGGCTTACGGGACGAGCAGTACTTC
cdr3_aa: CASSFVLAGLRDEQYF

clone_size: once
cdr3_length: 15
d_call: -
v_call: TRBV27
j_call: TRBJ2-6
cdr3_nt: TGTGCCAGCAGTCCCAGGGGCGCCGGGGCCAACGTCCTGACTTTC
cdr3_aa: CASSPRGAGANVLTF

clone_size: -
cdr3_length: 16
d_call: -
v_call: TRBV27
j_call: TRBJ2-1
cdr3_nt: TGTGCCAGCAGTCTCCTGACGGAGAGGTTAGGAGGTGAGCAGTTCTTC
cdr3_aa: CASSLLTERLGGEQFF

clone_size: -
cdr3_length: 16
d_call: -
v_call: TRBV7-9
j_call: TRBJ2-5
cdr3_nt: TGTGCCAGCAGCTTAGTCGGCTATGAGGGGCAAGAGACCCAGTACTTC
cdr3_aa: CASSLVGYEGQETQYF

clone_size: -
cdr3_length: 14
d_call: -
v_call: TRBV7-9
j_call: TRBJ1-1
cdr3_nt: TGTGCCAGCAGGACAGGATACCAGAACACTGAAGCTTTCTTT
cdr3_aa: CASRTGYQNTEAFF